These 16 T cell receptor beta chains came from one sample sequenced in a study of graft-versus-host responses after intestinal transplantation. Only in-frame clones appear in the TCRdb table, and some are missing; sequencing was by immunoSEQ multiplex PCR. The sample carries about 12,000 clones, roughly 84% recorded once. The sample consisted of PBMCs, taken almost 310 days after intestinal transplant. The source of these receptors is a human patient who received an intestinal transplant, so some T cells may come from the graft donor.

V is TRBV28 and J is TRBJ2-7; D ambiguous. Germline lookup yields CDR1 MDHEN and CDR2 SYDVKM. The CDR3 runs to 10 residues. Trimming left V 5 bases short and J 5 bases short, with 4 bases between. Here the CDR3 DNA reads TGTGCCAGCAGTGGTAACGAGCAGTACTTC. Its protein is CASSGNEQYF.

The chain recombines TRBV6-4 with TRBJ1-4; no definite D call. Germline CDR1 reads MRHNA; CDR2 reads SNTAGT. The CDR3 runs 15 residues. V was shortened by 5 bases and J by 5 bases, with 15 bases between the two germline ends. The CDR3 spells CASSRTGEGNEKLFF. CDR3 sequence (DNA): TGTGCCAGCAGTCGGACCGGGGAAGGGAATGAAAAACTGTTTTTT.

This sequence joins TRBV7-6 and TRBJ2-7; a possible D gene is TRBD2 (6 bases). Trimming cost V 0 bases and J 3 bases, with 12 bases left between them. Germline V gene data show CDR1 as SGHVS and CDR2 as FNYEAQ. The CDR3 spans 15 residues. The CDR3 DNA reads as TGTGCCAGCAGCTTAGCGCCGGGGGTGAACTACGAGCAGTACTTC. It encodes CASSLAPGVNYEQYF. Full variable domain (rest looked up from reference TRBV7-6 and TRBJ2-7): GAGVSQSPRYKVTKRGQDVALRCDPISGHVSLYWYRQALGQGPEFLTYFNYEAQQDKSGLPNDRFSAERPEGSISTLTIQRTEQRDSAMYRCASSLAPGVNYEQYFGPGTRLTVT.

This clone was observed a single time. The rearrangement uses TRBV4-1 and TRBJ2-1; D is perhaps TRBD2 (5 bases). CDR3 length: 15 residues. V lost 0 bases and J 10 bases, leaving 16 bases between the germline ends. CDR1 MGHRA and CDR2 YSYEKL come from the germline V gene. CDR3 DNA sequence: TGCGCCAGCAGCCAAGATTCCGGGGAGCGCCGGGAGCAGTTCTTC. It specifies CASSQDSGERREQFF.

The count of this clone is one. The chain is built from TRBV18 and TRBJ1-4; no definite D call. The CDR3 is 13 amino acids. CDR1 is KGHSH, CDR2 LQKENI, per germline. V was clipped by 3 bases and J by 0 bases, with 2 bases between them. CDR3 region: CASSPATNEKLFF. CDR3 nucleotide sequence: TGTGCCAGCTCACCGGCAACTAATGAAAAACTGTTTTTT.

This clone was counted once. This sequence joins TRBV4-3 and TRBJ2-1; D call uncertain. V dropped 0 bases and J dropped 3 bases, with 0 bases sitting between them. This CDR3 has 12 amino acids. From germline, CDR1 is LGHNA and CDR2 YSLEER. CDR3 coding DNA: TGCGCCAGCAGCCAAGACTACAATGAGCAGTTCTTC. Protein: CASSQDYNEQFF.

This sequence joins TRBV6-5 and TRBJ2-7; D remains ambiguous. V gave up 6 bases and J gave up 0 bases, with 9 bases separating them. Per germline, CDR1 MNHEY and CDR2 SVGAGI. The CDR3 consists of 13 residues. CDR3 in amino acids: CASSRPRSYEQYF. The CDR3, as DNA: TGTGCCAGCAGCCGACCCCGCTCCTACGAGCAGTACTTC.

CDR3 nucleotides: TGCGCCAGCAGCCAACGCGCGGGTAGGACAGGGGACTATAATGGCTACACCTTC. It specifies CASSQRAGRTGDYNGYTF. The rearrangement links TRBV4-1 to TRBJ1-2; 9 positions agree with TRBD1. With V trimmed by 2 bases and J by 6 bases, 16 bases remained unmatched. The CDR3 runs to 18 residues. Germline V gene lookup returns CDR1 MGHRA and CDR2 YSYEKL.

This clone was seen only once. Germline and junction disagree at one end, which may indicate a read error. Other DNA sequences in the same sample also yield this CDR3. The chain links TRBV13 to TRBJ2-7; D remains unclear. This CDR3 is 11 amino acids long. The germline V gene has CDR1 PRHDT and CDR2 FYEKMQ (reference sequence). The CDR3 bases are TGTGCCAGCAGCTTTTCCGACGAGCAGTACTTT. Translated, it gives CASSFSDEQYF.

The rearrangement joins TRBV9 to TRBJ2-3; TRBD2 is a possible D gene (6 bases). This CDR3 comprises 16 residues. CDR1 and CDR2 from the germline V gene are SGDLS and YYNGEE. The ends were cut back, 0 bases at V and 0 bases at J, with 11 bases in the middle. The CDR3 region has the DNA TGTGCCAGCAGCGTAGTGGGACTCGGTAGCACAGATACGCAGTATTTT. Its protein product is CASSVVGLGSTDTQYF.

The genes are TRBV19 and TRBJ2-7, with D unclear. CDR1 is LNHDA, CDR2 SQIVND, per germline (reference sequence). Trimming stripped 1 base from V and 3 bases from J, with 7 bases between. The CDR3 contains 13 residues. The DNA of the CDR3 is TGTGCCAGTAGTATAGGACGGATCTACGAGCAGTACTTC. Its protein is CASSIGRIYEQYF.

The chain recombines TRBV7-9 with TRBJ1-2; D gene uncertain. CDR3 size: 13 residues. V was cut by 1 base and J by 5 bases, with 8 bases left in between. Germline values: CDR1 SEHNR, CDR2 FQNEAQ (reference sequence). The CDR3 DNA is TGTGCCAGCAGCTTAGTTTCCGGGTATGGCTACACCTTC. Translated, it gives CASSLVSGYGYTF.

This clone was observed a handful of times. CDR3 DNA: TGTGCCAGCAGTGACAGTATAGGCAATCAGCCCCAGCATTTT. Translated: CASSDSIGNQPQHF. The chain has TRBV6-4 and TRBJ1-5; unclear D gene. CDR3 size: 14 residues. CDR1 is MRHNA and CDR2 is SNTAGT in the germline V gene. Trimming removed 2 bases at V and 2 bases at J, with 7 bases between.

The chain's CDR3 is CASSVRTLYGYTF. Written as DNA, the CDR3 is TGTGCCAGCAGTGTCCGGACATTGTATGGCTACACCTTC. The V gene is TRBV6-1, the J gene TRBJ1-2; D is perhaps TRBD1 (5 bases). V gave up 4 bases and J gave up 5 bases, with 11 bases separating them. The CDR3 is made up of 13 amino acids. Germline values: CDR1 MNHNS, CDR2 SASEGT.

The chain employs TRBV28 and TRBJ2-7; D remains ambiguous. The CDR3 contains 12 residues. The germline CDR1 and CDR2 sequences are MDHEN and SYDVKM. The V end was cut by 2 bases, the J end by 3 bases, with 5 bases between. This CDR3 is CASSLGVYEQYF. In nucleotides, the CDR3 is TGTGCCAGCAGTTTAGGAGTCTACGAGCAGTACTTC.

V and J are TRBV7-2 and TRBJ2-1; 8 nucleotides align to TRBD1. The V gene end was trimmed by 1 base and the J gene end by 6 bases; junction bases not matched to a gene: 2. This CDR3 region has 14 residues. In germline, CDR1 is SGHTA, CDR2 FQGNSA. CDR3: CASSLDGTGNEQFF. CDR3 DNA sequence: TGTGCCAGCAGCTTAGACGGGACAGGCAATGAGCAGTTCTTC.